This T cell receptor (beta chain) was sequenced for a study of blood T cell repertoires in COVID-19. Study in general: The United States, Italy and Spain supplied acute and convalescent COVID-19 samples. Sample material is recorded as cDNA or gDNA derived from T cells, B-cell-depleted T cells, or PBMCs.

Losses at the gene ends were 8 bases for V and 1 base for J; bases not matched to a gene: 6. The germline V gene has CDR1 SNHLY and CDR2 FYNNEI. This CDR3 spans 14 amino acids. Original processing notes: Scientists estimated how many nucleated cells there were by amplifying reference gene primers. Method: immunoSEQ multiplex PCR; TCRdb's copy keeps in-frame clones and lacks some. Clone size and the V and J calls come from that table; the DNA yielded D and trimming. The sample records 110,000 to 150,000 clones, more than 75% being singletons. The chain uses TRBV2 and TRBJ2-5; TRBD1 matches at 8 bases. The sequenced sample was peripheral blood. The receptor's source is a man in his fifties or sixties with acute or convalescent COVID-19. CDR3 protein: CASLRTGTQETQYF. CDR3 in DNA: TGTGCCAGCCTCAGGACAGGGACCCAAGAGACCCAGTACTTC.